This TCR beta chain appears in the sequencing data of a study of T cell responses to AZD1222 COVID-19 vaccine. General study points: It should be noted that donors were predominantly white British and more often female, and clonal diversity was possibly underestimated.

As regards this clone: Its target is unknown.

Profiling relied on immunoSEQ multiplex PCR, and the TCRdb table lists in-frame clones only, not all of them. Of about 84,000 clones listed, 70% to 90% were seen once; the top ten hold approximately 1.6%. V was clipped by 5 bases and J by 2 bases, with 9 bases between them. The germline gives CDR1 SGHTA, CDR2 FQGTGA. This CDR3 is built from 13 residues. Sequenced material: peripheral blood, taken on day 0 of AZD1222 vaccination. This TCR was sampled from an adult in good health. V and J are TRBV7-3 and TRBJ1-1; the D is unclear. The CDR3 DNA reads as TGTGCCAGCAGCCGTACAGATAACACTGAAGCTTTCTTT. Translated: CASSRTDNTEAFF.